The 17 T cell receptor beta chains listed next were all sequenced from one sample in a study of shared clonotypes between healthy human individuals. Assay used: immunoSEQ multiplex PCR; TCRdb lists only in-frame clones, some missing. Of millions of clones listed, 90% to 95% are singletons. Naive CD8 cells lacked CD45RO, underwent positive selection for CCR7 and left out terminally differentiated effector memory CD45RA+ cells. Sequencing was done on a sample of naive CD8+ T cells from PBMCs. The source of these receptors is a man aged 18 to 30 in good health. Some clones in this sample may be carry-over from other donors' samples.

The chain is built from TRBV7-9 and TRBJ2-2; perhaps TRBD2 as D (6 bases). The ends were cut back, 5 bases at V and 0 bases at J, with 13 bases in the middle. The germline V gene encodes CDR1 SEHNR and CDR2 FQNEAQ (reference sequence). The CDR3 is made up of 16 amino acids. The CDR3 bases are TGTGCCAGCAGCCTCGGACTAACTCCGAACACCGGGGAGCTGTTTTTT. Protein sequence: CASSLGLTPNTGELFF.

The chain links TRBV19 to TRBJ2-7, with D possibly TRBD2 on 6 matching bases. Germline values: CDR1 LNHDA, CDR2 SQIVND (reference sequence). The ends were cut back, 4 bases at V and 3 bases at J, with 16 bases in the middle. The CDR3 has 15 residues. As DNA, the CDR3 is TGTGCCAGTAGTACCCGGGTGGACGGGAGCTACGAGCAGTACTTC. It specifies CASSTRVDGSYEQYF.

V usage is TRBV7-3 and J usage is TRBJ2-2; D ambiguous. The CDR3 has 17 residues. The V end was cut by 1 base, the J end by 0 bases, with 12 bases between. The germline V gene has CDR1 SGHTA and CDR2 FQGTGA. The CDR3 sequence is CASSLSPASSNTGELFF. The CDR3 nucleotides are TGTGCCAGCAGCTTAAGTCCCGCGAGTTCGAACACCGGGGAGCTGTTTTTT.

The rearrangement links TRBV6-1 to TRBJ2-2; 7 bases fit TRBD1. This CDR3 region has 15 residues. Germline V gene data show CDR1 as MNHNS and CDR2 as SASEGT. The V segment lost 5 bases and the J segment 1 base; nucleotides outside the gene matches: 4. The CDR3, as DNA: TGTGCCAGCAGTCCGGACAGGAGGAACACCGGGGAGCTGTTTTTT. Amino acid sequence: CASSPDRRNTGELFF.

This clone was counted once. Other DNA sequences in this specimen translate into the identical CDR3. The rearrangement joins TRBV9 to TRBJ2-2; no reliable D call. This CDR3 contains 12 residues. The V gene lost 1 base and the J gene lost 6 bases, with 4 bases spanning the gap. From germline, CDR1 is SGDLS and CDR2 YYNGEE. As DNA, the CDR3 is TGTGCCAGCAGCGTATTCTCCGGGGAGCTGTTTTTT. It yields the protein CASSVFSGELFF.

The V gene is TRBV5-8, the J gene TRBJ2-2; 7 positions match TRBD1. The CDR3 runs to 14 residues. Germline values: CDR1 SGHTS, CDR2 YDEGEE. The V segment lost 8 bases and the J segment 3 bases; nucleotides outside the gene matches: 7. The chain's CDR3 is CASTGQDYTGELFF. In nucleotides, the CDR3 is TGTGCCAGTACCGGACAGGACTACACCGGGGAGCTGTTTTTT.

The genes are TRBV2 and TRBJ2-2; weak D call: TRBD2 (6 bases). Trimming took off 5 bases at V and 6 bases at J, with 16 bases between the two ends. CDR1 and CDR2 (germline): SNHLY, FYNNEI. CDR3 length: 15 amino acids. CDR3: CASSFGPGGAGELFF. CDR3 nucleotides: TGTGCCAGCAGTTTCGGACCTGGCGGGGCCGGGGAGCTGTTTTTT.

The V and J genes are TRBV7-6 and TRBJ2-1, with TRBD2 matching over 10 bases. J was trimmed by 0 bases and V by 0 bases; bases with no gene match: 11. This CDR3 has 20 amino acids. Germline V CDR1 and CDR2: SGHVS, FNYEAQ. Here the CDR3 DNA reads TGTGCCAGCAGCTTAGCGCCAGGCCTAGCGGGAGCATACTCCTACAATGAGCAGTTCTTC. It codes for CASSLAPGLAGAYSYNEQFF.

The CDR3 DNA reads as TGCAGCGGTCGGACAGGCAACTACGAGCAGTACTTC. It yields the protein CSGRTGNYEQYF. The J gene is TRBJ2-7, the V gene TRBV29-1, with TRBD1 matching 7 bases. The V gene's germline CDR1 is SQVTM and CDR2 ANQGSEA. J lost 3 bases, V lost 7 bases, and 6 bases had no gene match. The CDR3 consists of 12 residues.

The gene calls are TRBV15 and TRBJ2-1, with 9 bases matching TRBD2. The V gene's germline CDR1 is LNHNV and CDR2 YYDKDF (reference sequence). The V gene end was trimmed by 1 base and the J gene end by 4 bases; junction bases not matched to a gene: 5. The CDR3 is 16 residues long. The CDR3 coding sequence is TGTGCCACCAGCAGAGGGGGGACTAGCTCTTACAATGAGCAGTTCTTC. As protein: CATSRGGTSSYNEQFF. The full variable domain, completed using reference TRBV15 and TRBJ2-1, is DAMVIQNPRYQVTQFGKPVTLSCSQTLNHNVMYWYQQKSSQAPKLLFHYYDKDFNNEADTPDNFQSRRPNTSFCFLDIRSPGLGDTAMYLCATSRGGTSSYNEQFFGPGTRLTVL.

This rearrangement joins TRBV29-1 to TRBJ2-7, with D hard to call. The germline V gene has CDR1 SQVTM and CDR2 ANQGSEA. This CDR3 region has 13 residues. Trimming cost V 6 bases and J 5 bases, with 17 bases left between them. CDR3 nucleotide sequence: TGCAGCGTACGGGCCTTGGGCTACGACGAGCAGTACTTC. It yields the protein CSVRALGYDEQYF.

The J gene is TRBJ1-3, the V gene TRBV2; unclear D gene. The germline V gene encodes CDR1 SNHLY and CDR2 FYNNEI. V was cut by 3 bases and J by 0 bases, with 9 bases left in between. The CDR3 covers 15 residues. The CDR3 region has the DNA TGTGCCAGCAGTGATATGGCATACTCTGGAAACACCATATATTTT. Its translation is CASSDMAYSGNTIYF.

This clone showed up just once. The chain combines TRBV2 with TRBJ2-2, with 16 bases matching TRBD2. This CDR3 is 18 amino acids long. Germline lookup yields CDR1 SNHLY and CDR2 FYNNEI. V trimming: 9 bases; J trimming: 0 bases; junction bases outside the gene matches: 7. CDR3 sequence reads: CASLAGLAGGPNTGELFF. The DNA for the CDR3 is TGTGCCAGTTTGGCGGGACTAGCGGGAGGGCCGAACACCGGGGAGCTGTTTTTT.

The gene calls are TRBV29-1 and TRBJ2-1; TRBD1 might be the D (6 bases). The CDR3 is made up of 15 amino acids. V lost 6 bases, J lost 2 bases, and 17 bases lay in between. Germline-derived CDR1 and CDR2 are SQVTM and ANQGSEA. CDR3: CSVRPLGATYNEQFF. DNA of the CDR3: TGCAGCGTCCGCCCTCTGGGGGCGACCTACAATGAGCAGTTCTTC.

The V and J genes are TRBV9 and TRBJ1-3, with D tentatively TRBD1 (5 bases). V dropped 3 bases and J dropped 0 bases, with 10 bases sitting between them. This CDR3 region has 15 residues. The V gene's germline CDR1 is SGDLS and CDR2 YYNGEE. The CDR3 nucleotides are TGTGCCAGCAGCGGGGGACCGGACTCTGGAAACACCATATATTTT. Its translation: CASSGGPDSGNTIYF. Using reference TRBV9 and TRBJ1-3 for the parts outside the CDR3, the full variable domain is DSGVTQTPKHLITATGQRVTLRCSPRSGDLSVYWYQQSLDQGLQFLIQYYNGEERAKGNILERFSAQQFPDLHSELNLSSLELGDSALYFCASSGGPDSGNTIYFGEGSWLTVV.

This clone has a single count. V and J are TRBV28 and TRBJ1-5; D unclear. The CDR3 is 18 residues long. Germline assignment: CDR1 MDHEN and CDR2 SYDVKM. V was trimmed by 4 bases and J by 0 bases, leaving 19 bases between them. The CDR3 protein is CASSSELDSRYSNQPQHF. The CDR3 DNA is TGTGCCAGCAGTTCCGAACTAGACTCTCGTTATAGCAATCAGCCCCAGCATTTT. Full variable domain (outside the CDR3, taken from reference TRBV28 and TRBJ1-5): DVKVTQSSRYLVKRTGEKVFLECVQDMDHENMFWYRQDPGLGLRLIYFSYDVKMKEKGDIPEGYSVSREKKERFSLILESASTNQTSMYLCASSSELDSRYSNQPQHFGDGTRLSIL.

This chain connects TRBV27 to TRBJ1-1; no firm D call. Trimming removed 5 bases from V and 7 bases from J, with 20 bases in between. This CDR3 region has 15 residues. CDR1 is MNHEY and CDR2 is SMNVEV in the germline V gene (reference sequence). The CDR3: CASSRPQAPRNEAFF. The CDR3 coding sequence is TGTGCCAGCAGTCGACCCCAGGCCCCAAGGAATGAAGCTTTCTTT.